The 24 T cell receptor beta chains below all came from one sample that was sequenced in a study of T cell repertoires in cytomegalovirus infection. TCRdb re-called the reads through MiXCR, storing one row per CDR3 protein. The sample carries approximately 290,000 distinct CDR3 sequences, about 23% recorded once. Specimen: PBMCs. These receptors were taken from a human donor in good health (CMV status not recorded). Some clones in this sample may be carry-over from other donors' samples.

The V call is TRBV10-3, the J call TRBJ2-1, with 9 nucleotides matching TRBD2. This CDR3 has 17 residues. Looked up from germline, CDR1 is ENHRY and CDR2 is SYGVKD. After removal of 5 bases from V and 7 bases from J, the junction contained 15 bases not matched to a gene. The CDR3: CAISPTYSSGIKNEQFF. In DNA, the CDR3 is TGTGCCATCAGTCCCACTTACTCTAGCGGGATAAAGAATGAGCAGTTCTTC.

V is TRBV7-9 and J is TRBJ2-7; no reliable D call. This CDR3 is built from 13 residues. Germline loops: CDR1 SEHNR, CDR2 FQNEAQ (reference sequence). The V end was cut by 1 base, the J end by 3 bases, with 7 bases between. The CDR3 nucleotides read TGTGCCAGCAGCTTAGGACCCTACTACGAGCAGTACTTC. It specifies CASSLGPYYEQYF. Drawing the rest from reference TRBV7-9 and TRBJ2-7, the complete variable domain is DTGVSQNPRHKITKRGQNVTFRCDPISEHNRLYWYRQTLGQGPEFLTYFQNEAQLEKSRLLSDRFSAERPKGSFSTLEIQRTEQGDSAMYLCASSLGPYYEQYFGPGTRLTVT.

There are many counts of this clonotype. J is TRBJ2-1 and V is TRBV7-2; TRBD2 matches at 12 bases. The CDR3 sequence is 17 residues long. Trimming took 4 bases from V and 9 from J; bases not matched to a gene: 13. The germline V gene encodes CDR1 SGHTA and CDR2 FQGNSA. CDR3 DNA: TGTGCCAGCAGCTCTTACCCGACTAGCGGGAGATTTGGTGAGCAGTTCTTC. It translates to CASSSYPTSGRFGEQFF.

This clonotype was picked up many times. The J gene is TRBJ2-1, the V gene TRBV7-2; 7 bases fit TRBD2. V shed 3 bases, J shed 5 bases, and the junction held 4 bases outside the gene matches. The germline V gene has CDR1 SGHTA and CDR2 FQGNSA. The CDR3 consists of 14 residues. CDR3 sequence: CASSFWRENNEQFF. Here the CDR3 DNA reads TGTGCCAGCAGCTTTTGGCGGGAGAACAATGAGCAGTTCTTC.

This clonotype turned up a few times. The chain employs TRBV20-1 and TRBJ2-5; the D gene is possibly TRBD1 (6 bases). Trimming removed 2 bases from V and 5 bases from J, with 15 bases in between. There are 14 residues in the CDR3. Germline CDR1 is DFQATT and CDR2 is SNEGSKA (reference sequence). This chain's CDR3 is CSARIPGTYETQYF. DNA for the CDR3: TGCAGTGCTAGAATCCCCGGGACATATGAGACCCAGTACTTC.

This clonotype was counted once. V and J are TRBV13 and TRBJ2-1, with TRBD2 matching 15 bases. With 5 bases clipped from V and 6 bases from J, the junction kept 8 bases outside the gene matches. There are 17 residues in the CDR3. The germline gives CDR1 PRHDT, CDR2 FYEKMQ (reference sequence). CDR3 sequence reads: CASSTFGTSGRSNEQFF. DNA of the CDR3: TGTGCCAGCAGCACTTTTGGGACTAGCGGGAGGTCCAATGAGCAGTTCTTC.

The CDR3 region has the DNA TGTGCCAGCAGTTTGTGGTCTCCGGCAGCCCCCGTTGATGAAAAACTGTTTTTT. This gives the protein CASSLWSPAAPVDEKLFF. The V and J genes are TRBV28 and TRBJ1-4; D ambiguous. The CDR3 is 18 amino acids. Trimming left V 3 bases short and J 6 bases short, with 23 bases between. In germline, CDR1 is MDHEN, CDR2 SYDVKM.

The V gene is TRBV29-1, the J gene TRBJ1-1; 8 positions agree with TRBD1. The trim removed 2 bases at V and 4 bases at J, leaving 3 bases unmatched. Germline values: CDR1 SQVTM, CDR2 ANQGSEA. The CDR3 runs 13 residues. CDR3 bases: TGCAGCGTTGAAACACAGGGGGGCACTGAAGCTTTCTTT. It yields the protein CSVETQGGTEAFF.

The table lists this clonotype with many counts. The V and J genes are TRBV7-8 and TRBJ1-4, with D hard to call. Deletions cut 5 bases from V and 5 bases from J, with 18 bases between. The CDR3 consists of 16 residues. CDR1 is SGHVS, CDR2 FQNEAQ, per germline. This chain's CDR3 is CASSTPVGLLNEKLFF. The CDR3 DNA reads TGTGCCAGCAGCACACCAGTCGGTCTACTCAATGAAAAACTGTTTTTT.

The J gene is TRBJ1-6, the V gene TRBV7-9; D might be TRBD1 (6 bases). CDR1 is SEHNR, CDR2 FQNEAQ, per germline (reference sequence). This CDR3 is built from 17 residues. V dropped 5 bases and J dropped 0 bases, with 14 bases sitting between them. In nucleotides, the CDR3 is TGTGCCAGCAGCCCAGGGGCAGGGAGCTCCTATAATTCACCCCTCCACTTT. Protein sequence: CASSPGAGSSYNSPLHF.

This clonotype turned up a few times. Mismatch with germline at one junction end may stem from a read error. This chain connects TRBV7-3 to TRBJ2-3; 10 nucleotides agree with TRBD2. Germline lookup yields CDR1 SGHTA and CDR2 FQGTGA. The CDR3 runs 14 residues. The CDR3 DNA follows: TGTGCCAGCAGCTATATAGCGGGGGGAACCAGTTTGAATTTT. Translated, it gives CASSYIAGGTSLNF.

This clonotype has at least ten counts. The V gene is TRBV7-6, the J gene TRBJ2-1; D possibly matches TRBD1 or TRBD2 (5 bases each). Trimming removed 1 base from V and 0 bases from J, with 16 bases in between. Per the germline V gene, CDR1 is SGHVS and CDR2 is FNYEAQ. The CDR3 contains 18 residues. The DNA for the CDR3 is TGTGCCAGCAGCTTAGAGGGACCAGGCGCCAGCTCCTACAATGAGCAGTTCTTC. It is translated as CASSLEGPGASSYNEQFF. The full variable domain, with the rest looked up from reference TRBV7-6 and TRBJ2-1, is GAGVSQSPRYKVTKRGQDVALRCDPISGHVSLYWYRQALGQGPEFLTYFNYEAQQDKSGLPNDRFSAERPEGSISTLTIQRTEQRDSAMYRCASSLEGPGASSYNEQFFGPGTRLTVL.

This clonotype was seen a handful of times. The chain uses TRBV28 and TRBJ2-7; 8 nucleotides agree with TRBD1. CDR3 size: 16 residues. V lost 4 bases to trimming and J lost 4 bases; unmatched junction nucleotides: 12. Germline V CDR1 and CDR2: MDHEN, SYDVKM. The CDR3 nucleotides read TGTGCCAGCAGTTCCCCCGGACAGGGCGGTATTTACGAGCAGTACTTC. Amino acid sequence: CASSSPGQGGIYEQYF.

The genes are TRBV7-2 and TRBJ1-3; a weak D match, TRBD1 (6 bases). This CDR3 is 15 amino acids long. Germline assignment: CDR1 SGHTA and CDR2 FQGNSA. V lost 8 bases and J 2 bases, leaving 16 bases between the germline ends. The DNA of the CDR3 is TGTGCCAGCTCCTTAGGGGGTACGGCTGGAAACACCATATATTTT. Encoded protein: CASSLGGTAGNTIYF.

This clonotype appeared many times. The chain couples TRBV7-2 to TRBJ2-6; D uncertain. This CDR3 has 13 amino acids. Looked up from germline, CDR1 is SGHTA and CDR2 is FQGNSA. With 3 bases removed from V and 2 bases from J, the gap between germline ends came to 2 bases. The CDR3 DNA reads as TGTGCCAGCAGCTTTGCTGGGGCCAACGTCCTGACTTTC. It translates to CASSFAGANVLTF.

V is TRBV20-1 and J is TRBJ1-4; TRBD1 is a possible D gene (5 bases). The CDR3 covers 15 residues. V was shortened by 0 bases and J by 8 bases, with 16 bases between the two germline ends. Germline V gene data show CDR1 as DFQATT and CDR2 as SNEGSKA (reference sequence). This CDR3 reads CSARDAGTGGEKLFF. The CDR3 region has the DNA TGCAGTGCTAGAGATGCAGGGACGGGTGGCGAAAAACTGTTTTTT.

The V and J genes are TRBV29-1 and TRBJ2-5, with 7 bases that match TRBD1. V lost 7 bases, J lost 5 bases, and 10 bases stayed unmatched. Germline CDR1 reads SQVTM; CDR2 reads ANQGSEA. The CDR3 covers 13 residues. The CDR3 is CSATTGAPETQYF. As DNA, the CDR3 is TGCAGCGCCACTACAGGGGCCCCGGAGACCCAGTACTTC.

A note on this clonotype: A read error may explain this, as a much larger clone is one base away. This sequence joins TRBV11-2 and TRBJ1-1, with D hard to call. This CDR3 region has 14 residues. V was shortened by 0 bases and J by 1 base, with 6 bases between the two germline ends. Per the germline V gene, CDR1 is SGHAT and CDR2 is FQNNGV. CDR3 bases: TGTGCCAGCAGCTTAGAGCCGGGGAACACTGAAGCTTTCTTT. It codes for CASSLEPGNTEAFF. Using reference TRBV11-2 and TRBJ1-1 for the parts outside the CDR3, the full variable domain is EAGVAQSPRYKIIEKRQSVAFWCNPISGHATLYWYQQILGQGPKLLIQFQNNGVVDDSQLPKDRFSAERLKGVDSTLKIQPAKLEDSAVYLCASSLEPGNTEAFFGQGTRLTVV.

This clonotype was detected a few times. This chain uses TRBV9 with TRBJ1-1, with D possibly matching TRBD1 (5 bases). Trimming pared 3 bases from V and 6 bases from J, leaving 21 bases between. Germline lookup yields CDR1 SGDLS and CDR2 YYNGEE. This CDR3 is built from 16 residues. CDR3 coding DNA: TGTGCCAGCAGCGCCTCGGGCGGCAGGGTCGTCCCTGAAGCTTTCTTT. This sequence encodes CASSASGGRVVPEAFF.

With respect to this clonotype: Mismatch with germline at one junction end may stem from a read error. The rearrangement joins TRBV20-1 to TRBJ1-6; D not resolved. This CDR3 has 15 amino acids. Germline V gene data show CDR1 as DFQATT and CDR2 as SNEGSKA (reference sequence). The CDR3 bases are TGCAGTGCTAGGGAGTACAGCTCCTATGATTCACCCCTCCACTTT. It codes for CSAREYSSYDSPLHF.

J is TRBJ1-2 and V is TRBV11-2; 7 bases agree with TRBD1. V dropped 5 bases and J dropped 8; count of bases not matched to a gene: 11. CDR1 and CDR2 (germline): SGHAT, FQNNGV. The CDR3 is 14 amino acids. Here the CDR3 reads CASSHIQGPTGYTF. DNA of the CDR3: TGTGCCAGCAGCCATATACAGGGGCCCACCGGCTACACCTTC.

CDR3 residues: CSVGQGGAETQYF. The CDR3 DNA is TGCAGCGTGGGACAGGGGGGTGCAGAGACCCAGTACTTC. The chain has TRBV29-1 and TRBJ2-5, with 11 bases lining up with TRBD1. This CDR3 comprises 13 residues. Germline V gene sequence: CDR1 SQVTM, CDR2 ANQGSEA. V dropped 6 bases and J dropped 4; count of bases not matched to a gene: 4.

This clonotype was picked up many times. The CDR3 DNA follows: TGTGCCAGCATGAATGACAGGGCAACTAATGAAAAACTGTTTTTT. Its translation: CASMNDRATNEKLFF. This chain uses TRBV28 with TRBJ1-4; 7 bases are shared with TRBD1. This CDR3 is 15 amino acids long. V shed 7 bases and J 0 bases; nucleotides not matched to a gene: 5. Per germline, CDR1 MDHEN and CDR2 SYDVKM. The whole variable domain, filled in from reference TRBV28 and TRBJ1-4, reads DVKVTQSSRYLVKRTGEKVFLECVQDMDHENMFWYRQDPGLGLRLIYFSYDVKMKEKGDIPEGYSVSREKKERFSLILESASTNQTSMYLCASMNDRATNEKLFFGSGTQLSVL.

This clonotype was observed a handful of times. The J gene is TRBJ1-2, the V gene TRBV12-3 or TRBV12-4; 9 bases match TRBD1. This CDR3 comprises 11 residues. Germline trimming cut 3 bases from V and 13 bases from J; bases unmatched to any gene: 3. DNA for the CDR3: TGTGCCAGCAGTTTGGGACAGGGTCTCACCTTC. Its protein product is CASSLGQGLTF.